Each of the 15 T cell receptor beta chains below was sequenced from the same sample in a study of T cell changes during pregnancy in multiple sclerosis. Profiled with immunoSEQ multiplex PCR; TCRdb holds only in-frame clones, not every one. The repertoire includes 50,000 to 70,000 clones, roughly 92% of them detected once, and more than 1.2% sits in the top ten. The input for sequencing was peripheral blood, taken in the second trimester of pregnancy. The source is a female donor with multiple sclerosis, enrolled in a pregnancy study.

The V call is TRBV6-1, the J call TRBJ2-5; TRBD2 matches 12 bases. The end of the DNA aligns better with TRBJ2-7, so the J call may be wrong. The CDR3 is 15 residues long. Germline CDR1 and CDR2: MNHNS and SASEGT. The CDR3 DNA reads as TGTGCCAGCAGTGAAGTCCTAGCGGGAGGGGGCGAGCAGTACTTC. It specifies CASSEVLAGGGEQYF.

The genes are TRBV7-6 and TRBJ1-1; TRBD1 is a possible D gene (6 bases). CDR1 is SGHVS and CDR2 is FNYEAQ in the germline V gene. This CDR3 has 16 residues. V lost 6 bases, J lost 1 base, and 18 bases lay in between. CDR3 coding DNA: TGTGCCAGCAGTTACTACACAGGGATGGAGAACACTGAAGCTTTCTTT. Amino acid sequence: CASSYYTGMENTEAFF.

This rearrangement joins TRBV9 to TRBJ2-5; 9 positions match TRBD2. The CDR3 spans 14 residues. The junction had 4 bases not matched to a gene; V was cut back by 4 bases and J by 3 bases. Germline values: CDR1 SGDLS, CDR2 YYNGEE. The CDR3 bases are TGTGCCAGCAGCACTAGACTAGCGGAAGAGACCCAGTACTTC. As protein: CASSTRLAEETQYF.

The gene calls are TRBV30 and TRBJ2-7; a possible D gene is TRBD1 (5 bases). V was trimmed by 7 bases and J by 5 bases, leaving 12 bases between them. Per the germline V gene, CDR1 is GTSNPN and CDR2 is SVGIG (reference sequence). This CDR3 is built from 11 residues. The CDR3 is CASQGLNEQYF. Here the CDR3 DNA reads TGTGCCTCCCAGGGTCTTAACGAGCAGTACTTC.

Only one count was recorded for this clone. V usage is TRBV5-8 and J usage is TRBJ1-3; D uncertain. V lost 8 bases and J lost 0, with 9 bases in between. From germline, CDR1 is SGHTS and CDR2 YDEGEE. The CDR3 loop spans 13 amino acids. The CDR3 sequence: CARRESSGNTIYF. For the CDR3, the DNA is TGTGCCAGAAGAGAGAGCTCTGGAAACACCATATATTTT.

The count of this clone is one. V and J are TRBV5-8 and TRBJ2-2, with D possibly TRBD1 on 6 matching bases. The CDR3 is made up of 15 amino acids. From germline, CDR1 is SGHTS and CDR2 YDEGEE. Trimming cost V 6 bases and J 0 bases, with 12 bases left between them. CDR3 region: CASKTRQANTGELFF. CDR3 DNA sequence: TGTGCCAGCAAGACCCGACAGGCGAACACCGGGGAGCTGTTTTTT.

The chain joins TRBV7-9 to TRBJ2-7, with TRBD2 identical over 11 bases. Germline assignment: CDR1 SEHNR and CDR2 FQNEAQ (reference sequence). V shed 5 bases, J shed 2 bases, and the junction held 8 bases outside the gene matches. The CDR3 is 16 amino acids. CDR3: CASSPFYSGRAYEQYF. The CDR3 bases are TGTGCCAGCAGCCCGTTCTATAGCGGGAGGGCCTACGAGCAGTACTTC. Full variable domain (outside the CDR3, taken from reference TRBV7-9 and TRBJ2-7): DTGVSQNPRHKITKRGQNVTFRCDPISEHNRLYWYRQTLGQGPEFLTYFQNEAQLEKSRLLSDRFSAERPKGSFSTLEIQRTEQGDSAMYLCASSPFYSGRAYEQYFGPGTRLTVT.

Notes on this clone: The DNA is left out, because the CDR3 cannot be placed on it with certainty; the CDR3 is given as TCRdb lists it. This sequence joins TRBV21-1 and TRBJ1-1; TRBD1, the table's D call, lacks a check against the DNA. TRBV21-1 is reported as a pseudogene. Including both end residues, the CDR3 is 14 amino acids long. CDR3 loop: CASSKVGTGAEAFF.

CDR3 nucleotides: TGCGCCAGCAGCCTTCTCACCGGTCCCGGGACAGGGGACGAGCAGTACTTC. Amino acids: CASSLLTGPGTGDEQYF. The rearrangement joins TRBV4-1 to TRBJ2-7, with 10 bases matching TRBD1. Germline values: CDR1 MGHRA, CDR2 YSYEKL. This CDR3 comprises 17 residues. V lost 4 bases, J lost 5 bases, and 14 bases stayed unmatched.

This chain links TRBV28 with TRBJ2-2; TRBD2 aligns across 9 bases. CDR3 length: 17 residues. With V trimmed by 2 bases and J by 4 bases, 8 bases remained unmatched. CDR1 is MDHEN, CDR2 SYDVKM, per germline. The CDR3 protein is CASSLAQLAGSTGELFF. DNA of the CDR3: TGTGCCAGCAGTTTAGCCCAACTAGCGGGTTCCACCGGGGAGCTGTTTTTT.

This chain joins TRBV10-3 and TRBJ2-1; 10 bases are a match to TRBD2. The germline gives CDR1 ENHRY, CDR2 SYGVKD. The CDR3 runs 14 residues. V shed 7 bases, J shed 9 bases, and the junction held 9 bases outside the gene matches. The CDR3 DNA follows: TGTGCCATCAATAAGGAGCGGGAGGGCCTTGAGCAGTTCTTC. It yields the protein CAINKEREGLEQFF.

This clone was seen a single time. The J gene is TRBJ2-6, the V gene TRBV28; TRBD1 might be the D (6 bases). The V and J ends lost 6 bases and 1 base respectively, with 13 bases between them. The CDR3 is 16 residues long. Germline V gene data show CDR1 as MDHEN and CDR2 as SYDVKM. The CDR3 sequence is CASSLGGTSGANVLTF. The CDR3 DNA reads TGTGCCAGCAGCCTAGGGGGTACGTCTGGGGCCAACGTCCTGACTTTC.

The chain recombines TRBV6-6 with TRBJ2-7; no reliable D call. Germline CDR1 MNHNY, CDR2 SVGAGI (reference sequence). CDR3 length equals 11 residues. V was shortened by 3 bases and J by 5 bases, with 5 bases between the two germline ends. This CDR3 reads CASSYSDEQYF. The CDR3, as DNA: TGTGCCAGCAGTTATTCCGACGAGCAGTACTTC.

The rearrangement links TRBV19 to TRBJ1-1; the match to TRBD1 covers 8 bases. This CDR3 is 14 amino acids long. The germline V gene has CDR1 LNHDA and CDR2 SQIVND (reference sequence). Losses at the gene ends were 0 bases for V and 5 bases for J; bases not matched to a gene: 2. Written as DNA, the CDR3 is TGTGCCAGTAGTATAGACAGGGGGCGGACTGAAGCTTTCTTT. Translated: CASSIDRGRTEAFF.

This chain uses TRBV7-2 with TRBJ1-5; the D is unclear. The germline V gene has CDR1 SGHTA and CDR2 FQGNSA. With 3 bases removed from V and 5 bases from J, the gap between germline ends came to 8 bases. The CDR3 has 13 amino acids. Here the CDR3 reads CASSFSPDQPQHF. The CDR3 nucleotides are TGTGCCAGCAGCTTTAGTCCGGATCAGCCCCAGCATTTT. Combining the CDR3 with reference TRBV7-2 and TRBJ1-5 gives the whole variable domain GAGVSQSPSNKVTEKGKDVELRCDPISGHTALYWYRQSLGQGLEFLIYFQGNSAPDKSGLPSDRFSAERTGGSVSTLTIQRTQQEDSAVYLCASSFSPDQPQHFGDGTRLSIL.